The 16 T cell receptor beta chains below all came from one sample that was sequenced in a study of blood T cell repertoires in COVID-19. Measured with immunoSEQ multiplex PCR; TCRdb has only the in-frame clones, and not every one. The repertoire holds over 55,000 clones, with more than 75% as singletons. Sequencing was done on a sample of peripheral blood. The receptors derive from a man aged 45 to 65 with active COVID-19.

This clone was seen once. The chain links TRBV27 to TRBJ2-1; 8 bases align to TRBD2. The trim removed 5 bases at V and 7 bases at J, leaving 7 bases unmatched. The V gene's germline CDR1 is MNHEY and CDR2 SMNVEV (reference sequence). This CDR3 is built from 14 residues. Here the CDR3 reads CASSGGERENEQFF. DNA for the CDR3: TGTGCCAGCAGTGGCGGGGAGCGGGAGAATGAGCAGTTCTTC.

The chain is built from TRBV2 and TRBJ1-2; 7 nucleotides match TRBD1. Germline CDR1 is SNHLY and CDR2 is FYNNEI. This CDR3 contains 12 residues. Trimming cost V 9 bases and J 6 bases; bases outside gene matches: 7. CDR3 amino acids: CASNPTGDGYTF. As DNA, the CDR3 is TGTGCCAGTAACCCTACAGGGGATGGCTACACCTTC. The complete variable domain, with remaining parts taken from reference TRBV2 and TRBJ1-2, reads EPEVTQTPSHQVTQMGQEVILRCVPISNHLYFYWYRQILGQKVEFLVSFYNNEISEKSEIFDDQFSVERPDGSNFTLKIRSTKLEDSAMYFCASNPTGDGYTFGSGTRLTVV.

The chain employs TRBV7-2 and TRBJ2-7; perhaps TRBD1 as D (6 bases). The ends were cut back, 1 base at V and 0 bases at J, with 13 bases in the middle. CDR1 and CDR2 from the germline V gene are SGHTA and FQGNSA. This CDR3 region has 16 residues. CDR3 loop: CASSLVGPDSSYEQYF. The DNA for the CDR3 is TGTGCCAGCAGCTTAGTGGGTCCGGACAGCTCCTACGAGCAGTACTTC.

The gene calls are TRBV14 and TRBJ2-5; 10 bases match TRBD1. Germline V lookup: CDR1 SGHDN, CDR2 FVKESK. The J segment lost 7 bases and the V segment lost 1 base, leaving 0 bases of the junction unmatched. The CDR3 sequence is 13 residues long. Here the CDR3 reads CASSQGDRGTQYF. CDR3 coding DNA: TGTGCCAGCAGCCAAGGGGACAGGGGGACCCAGTACTTC.

V usage is TRBV7-8 and J usage is TRBJ2-1; 8 bases map to TRBD2. The germline gives CDR1 SGHVS, CDR2 FQNEAQ. The CDR3 is made up of 16 amino acids. Losses at the gene ends were 4 bases for V and 3 bases for J; bases not matched to a gene: 8. The CDR3 coding sequence is TGTGCCAGCAGCTCCTTAGCGGGAATTTTCTACAATGAGCAGTTCTTC. Protein sequence: CASSSLAGIFYNEQFF.

The J gene is TRBJ2-1, the V gene TRBV5-1; 8 bases are shared with TRBD2. Losses at the gene ends were 4 bases for V and 0 bases for J; bases not matched to a gene: 6. The CDR3 length is 16 residues. In germline, CDR1 is SGHRS, CDR2 YFSETQ. CDR3 in DNA: TGCGCCAGCAGCCCGACCGGGACTAGCTCCTACAATGAGCAGTTCTTC. Its protein product is CASSPTGTSSYNEQFF.

The V and J genes are TRBV28 and TRBJ2-3, with a weak D call TRBD2 (5 bases). CDR1 MDHEN and CDR2 SYDVKM come from the germline V gene. This CDR3 has 13 amino acids. V was pared by 6 bases and J by 5 bases, with 12 bases between. The CDR3 region has the DNA TGTGCCAGCAGGCGAGAGGGCTTAGATACGCAGTATTTT. Protein sequence: CASRREGLDTQYF.

The chain carries TRBV4-3 and TRBJ2-7, with a weak D call TRBD1 (6 bases). V lost 0 bases and J 2 bases, leaving 14 bases between the germline ends. The germline V gene encodes CDR1 LGHNA and CDR2 YSLEER. This CDR3 is built from 16 residues. The CDR3 DNA is TGCGCCAGCAGCCAAGATTTCGGCAGGGACACCTACGAGCAGTACTTC. This sequence encodes CASSQDFGRDTYEQYF.

J is TRBJ2-3 and V is TRBV11-2; no reliable D call. This CDR3 contains 13 residues. The germline gives CDR1 SGHAT, CDR2 FQNNGV. With 0 bases removed from V and 5 bases from J, the gap between germline ends came to 6 bases. The DNA for the CDR3 is TGTGCCAGCAGCTTAGATGGCGGAGATACGCAGTATTTT. Encoded protein: CASSLDGGDTQYF.

The chain combines TRBV7-9 with TRBJ2-7, with D possibly matching TRBD2 (5 bases). The CDR3 spans 15 residues. Trimming left V 5 bases short and J 2 bases short, with 16 bases between. Germline V gene data show CDR1 as SEHNR and CDR2 as FQNEAQ (reference sequence). CDR3 DNA sequence: TGTGCCAGCAGCCATAGGACTGATCCAACCTACGAGCAGTACTTC. Encoded protein: CASSHRTDPTYEQYF.

This clone was recorded once. The rearrangement links TRBV28 to TRBJ2-1, with 10 positions matching TRBD2. Trimming cost V 6 bases and J 2 bases; bases outside gene matches: 10. Germline V lookup: CDR1 MDHEN, CDR2 SYDVKM. The CDR3 runs to 17 residues. The DNA for the CDR3 is TGTGCCAGCAGCTCGGGCCCCACTAGCGGGACCTACAATGAGCAGTTCTTC. This encodes CASSSGPTSGTYNEQFF.

The chain recombines TRBV2 with TRBJ2-1; 7 bases fit TRBD1. This CDR3 contains 14 residues. The V and J ends lost 5 bases and 6 bases, in that order; junction bases with no gene match: 7. Germline loops: CDR1 SNHLY, CDR2 FYNNEI. CDR3 nucleotide sequence: TGTGCCAGCAGTTACCAGACAGGGAGCAATGAGCAGTTCTTC. Translation: CASSYQTGSNEQFF.

The chain combines TRBV24-1 with TRBJ1-2, with no clear D. Germline CDR1 and CDR2: KGHDR and SFDVKD. This CDR3 contains 18 residues. Trimming removed 4 bases at V and 2 bases at J, with 22 bases between. The DNA for the CDR3 is TGTGCCACCAGTGACCCCAAGTTATCTACGGGGATCAACTATGGCTACACCTTC. It yields the protein CATSDPKLSTGINYGYTF.

J is TRBJ1-4 and V is TRBV6-5, with 9 nucleotides matching TRBD1. The trim removed 6 bases at V and 14 bases at J, leaving 7 bases unmatched. Per germline, CDR1 MNHEY and CDR2 SVGAGI. The CDR3 loop spans 12 amino acids. The chain's CDR3 is CASRGGTGTLFF. Written as DNA, the CDR3 is TGTGCCAGCAGGGGAGGGACAGGGACTCTGTTTTTT.

The CDR3 DNA reads as TGTGCCAGCAGCGATGGACAGGGGGACTTCTTCTATGGCTACACCTTC. Translated: CASSDGQGDFFYGYTF. The genes are TRBV5-6 and TRBJ1-2; 10 bases fit TRBD1. J was trimmed by 4 bases and V by 4 bases; bases with no gene match: 10. This CDR3 has 16 amino acids. Germline V CDR1 and CDR2: SGHDT, YYEEEE.

This chain joins TRBV3-1 (or the pseudogene TRBV3-2) and TRBJ2-2, with D possibly TRBD2 on 5 matching bases. The germline V gene has CDR1 LGHDT and CDR2 YNNKEL (reference sequence). CDR3 length equals 15 residues. V lost 4 bases to trimming and J lost 2 bases, with 11 bases between them. The CDR3 DNA reads as TGTGCCAGCAGCCTCCGGACTGCCAACACCGGGGAGCTGTTTTTT. Its protein is CASSLRTANTGELFF.